Below, 27 T cell receptor beta chains from the same sample are listed, as sequenced in a study of T-cell reconstitution after alpha-beta-depleted transplantation in children. For TCRbeta, the library was prepared with unique molecular identifiers. TCRdb reprocessed the PCR reads with MiXCR, giving one entry per CDR3 protein. The data show 90,000 to 100,000 distinct CDR3 sequences, over 9% seen once. Sequencing was performed on PBMCs from the stem cell graft donor, taken from the stem cell graft. The source is a human donor who donated a stem cell graft to a child with inherited bone marrow failure.

V gene TRBV7-2 combines with J gene TRBJ2-3, with TRBD2 matching 13 bases. CDR1 SGHTA and CDR2 FQGNSA come from the germline V gene. V shed 4 bases and J 1 base; nucleotides not matched to a gene: 2. The CDR3 runs 16 residues. CDR3 bases: TGTGCCAGCAGCTCGACTAGCGGGAGGCGCACAGATACGCAGTATTTT. It specifies CASSSTSGRRTDTQYF.

This clonotype appeared a few times. The V and J genes are TRBV4-1 and TRBJ1-6; no definite D call. CDR1 is MGHRA, CDR2 YSYEKL, per germline. The ends were cut back, 0 bases at V and 3 bases at J, with 9 bases in the middle. This CDR3 has 16 residues. CDR3 DNA sequence: TGCGCCAGCAGCCAAGATATATGGGGCTATAATTCACCCCTCCACTTT. It translates to CASSQDIWGYNSPLHF.

This clonotype has a count of ten or more. The chain is built from TRBV5-6 and TRBJ2-4, with TRBD1 matching over 8 bases. Losses at the gene ends were 4 bases for V and 2 bases for J; bases not matched to a gene: 5. This CDR3 is 15 amino acids long. Germline CDR1 and CDR2: SGHDT and YYEEEE. The CDR3 sequence: CASSHRGIPKNIQYF. In nucleotides, the CDR3 is TGTGCCAGCAGCCACAGGGGGATCCCCAAAAACATTCAGTACTTC.

This clonotype was seen many times. The rearrangement uses TRBV28 and TRBJ1-1; D unresolved. This CDR3 is 11 amino acids long. Trimming shortened V by 5 bases and J by 5 bases, and 6 bases separated the two germline ends. Germline V gene data show CDR1 as MDHEN and CDR2 as SYDVKM. CDR3 region: CASSTRTEAFF. CDR3 nucleotides: TGTGCCAGCAGTACTCGGACTGAAGCTTTCTTT.

V usage is TRBV3-1 and J usage is TRBJ2-2; D perhaps matches TRBD2 (6 bases). CDR3 size: 12 residues. Germline V gene lookup returns CDR1 LGHDT and CDR2 YNNKEL (reference sequence). Trimming took off 8 bases at V and 3 bases at J, with 7 bases between the two ends. CDR3 coding DNA: TGTGCCAGCGGGGGGTACACCGGGGAGCTGTTTTTT. Protein product: CASGGYTGELFF.

This clonotype was counted at least ten times. This sequence joins TRBV29-1 and TRBJ2-3; 7 bases match TRBD2. Germline trimming cut 3 bases from V and 1 base from J; bases unmatched to any gene: 10. This CDR3 contains 16 residues. The germline V gene has CDR1 SQVTM and CDR2 ANQGSEA. CDR3 DNA: TGCAGCGTTGAGGGCGGGGGAATTAGGGGCACAGATACGCAGTATTTT. Amino acids: CSVEGGGIRGTDTQYF.

About this clonotype itself: A much larger clone is a single base away; this may be a read error. This chain links TRBV20-1 with TRBJ1-4, with no clear D. The CDR3 has 14 residues. Germline V CDR1 and CDR2: DFQATT, SNEGSKA (reference sequence). The CDR3 DNA follows: TGCATTGCTAGAGACGGGGCAACTAATGAAAAACTGTTTTTT. This sequence encodes CIARDGATNEKLFF.

This clonotype was detected a few times. This chain joins TRBV7-2 and TRBJ1-5; tentative D call: TRBD1 (6 bases). Trimming removed 5 bases at V and 0 bases at J, with 11 bases between. Germline loops: CDR1 SGHTA, CDR2 FQGNSA. The length of the CDR3 is 15 residues. The CDR3 DNA follows: TGTGCCAGCAGCCTCTACAGGGTTAGCAATCAGCCCCAGCATTTT. Its protein product is CASSLYRVSNQPQHF.

The sample holds many counts of this clonotype. V gene TRBV7-2 combines with J gene TRBJ1-2; possibly TRBD1 for D (5 bases). Trimming removed 3 bases from V and 3 bases from J, with 11 bases in between. The germline V gene has CDR1 SGHTA and CDR2 FQGNSA. The CDR3 has 14 amino acids. In DNA form, the CDR3 reads TGTGCCAGCAGCTTGACGGGGCGATACTATGGCTACACCTTC. This sequence encodes CASSLTGRYYGYTF.

This sequence joins TRBV2 and TRBJ1-6, with D possibly being TRBD1 (5 bases). The CDR3 runs to 12 residues. Germline V CDR1 and CDR2: SNHLY, FYNNEI. Trimming took off 11 bases at V and 7 bases at J, with 12 bases between the two ends. CDR3 loop: CAGDWGNSPLHF. The DNA of the CDR3 is TGTGCCGGCGACTGGGGGAATTCACCCCTCCACTTT.

Many counts were recorded for this clonotype. This chain uses TRBV7-9 with TRBJ2-2; 7 bases are shared with TRBD1. Germline values: CDR1 SEHNR, CDR2 FQNEAQ (reference sequence). The J segment lost 3 bases and the V segment lost 3 bases, leaving 10 bases of the junction unmatched. The CDR3 is 17 residues long. CDR3: CASSLAKQGRHTGELFF. Here the CDR3 DNA reads TGTGCCAGCAGCTTGGCAAAACAGGGGCGTCACACCGGGGAGCTGTTTTTT.

This clonotype was seen repeatedly, ten times or more. This sequence joins TRBV7-2 and TRBJ2-7; D might be TRBD2 (6 bases). CDR1 and CDR2 from the germline V gene are SGHTA and FQGNSA. The CDR3 consists of 15 residues. V was cut by 2 bases and J by 2 bases, with 13 bases left in between. The CDR3 spells CASSLWGGAAYEQYF. The CDR3 bases are TGTGCCAGCAGCTTATGGGGCGGGGCGGCCTACGAGCAGTACTTC.

This clonotype was seen ten or more times. The chain couples TRBV7-9 to TRBJ2-1, with 7 nucleotides matching TRBD2. In germline, CDR1 is SEHNR, CDR2 FQNEAQ (reference sequence). The ends lost 2 bases at V and 10 bases at J; junction bases unmatched: 11. There are 15 residues in the CDR3. In DNA form, the CDR3 reads TGTGCCAGCAGCTTATTGGCGGGAGAACAATCCGAGCAGTTCTTC. Amino acid sequence: CASSLLAGEQSEQFF. Using reference TRBV7-9 and TRBJ2-1 for the parts outside the CDR3, the full variable domain is DTGVSQNPRHKITKRGQNVTFRCDPISEHNRLYWYRQTLGQGPEFLTYFQNEAQLEKSRLLSDRFSAERPKGSFSTLEIQRTEQGDSAMYLCASSLLAGEQSEQFFGPGTRLTVL.

This clonotype was picked up many times. The gene calls are TRBV4-3 and TRBJ1-1; 9 bases are a match to TRBD1. Germline CDR1 is LGHNA and CDR2 is YSLEER. J was trimmed by 1 base and V by 4 bases; bases with no gene match: 4. This CDR3 is 15 amino acids long. DNA for the CDR3: TGCGCCAGCAGCCCCGGGACAGGGCCGAACACTGAAGCTTTCTTT. Its protein product is CASSPGTGPNTEAFF.

In its sample, this clonotype was seen many times. The chain links TRBV18 to TRBJ1-1; no reliable D call. The ends were cut back, 5 bases at V and 7 bases at J, with 17 bases in the middle. The CDR3 spans 14 residues. Germline V CDR1 and CDR2: KGHSH, LQKENI. In DNA form, the CDR3 reads TGTGCCAGCTCAACAGCGACAACGGAGGTTGAAGCTTTCTTT. Its protein product is CASSTATTEVEAFF.

The table lists this clonotype with many counts. V usage is TRBV19 and J usage is TRBJ2-7; TRBD1 might be the D (5 bases). V dropped 3 bases and J dropped 2 bases, with 11 bases sitting between them. The CDR3 has 14 residues. Per the germline V gene, CDR1 is LNHDA and CDR2 is SQIVND (reference sequence). The CDR3 region is CASSIGHGTYEQYF. DNA of the CDR3: TGTGCCAGTAGTATTGGACATGGAACCTACGAGCAGTACTTC. Together with reference TRBV19 and TRBJ2-7, the CDR3 gives the full variable domain: DGGITQSPKYLFRKEGQNVTLSCEQNLNHDAMYWYRQDPGQGLRLIYYSQIVNDFQKGDIAEGYSVSREKKESFPLTVTSAQKNPTAFYLCASSIGHGTYEQYFGPGTRLTVT.

CDR3 in amino acids: CASSPRAADTQYF. In nucleotides, the CDR3 is TGTGCCAGCAGCCCCAGGGCCGCAGATACGCAGTATTTT. This chain links TRBV7-3 with TRBJ2-3; a weak D match, TRBD1 (5 bases). The CDR3 runs to 13 residues. Germline CDR1 SGHTA, CDR2 FQGTGA. Trimming stripped 5 bases from V and 4 bases from J, with 10 bases between. Full variable domain (outside the CDR3, taken from reference TRBV7-3 and TRBJ2-3): GAGVSQTPSNKVTEKGKYVELRCDPISGHTALYWYRQSLGQGPEFLIYFQGTGAADDSGLPNDRFFAVRPEGSVSTLKIQRTERGDSAVYLCASSPRAADTQYFGPGTRLTVL.

This clonotype was counted at least ten times. The CDR3 protein is CASSSGTLEDYGYTF. The CDR3 region has the DNA TGCGCCAGCAGCTCCGGGACCCTTGAGGACTATGGCTACACCTTC. The rearrangement joins TRBV5-1 to TRBJ1-2; possible D gene TRBD1, 5 bases. The CDR3 totals 15 residues. Deletions cut 3 bases from V and 3 bases from J, with 15 bases between. Germline CDR1 reads SGHRS; CDR2 reads YFSETQ.

This clonotype was seen many times. This chain connects TRBV21-1 to TRBJ2-1; the D call in the table, TRBD2, was not verified against the DNA. TRBV21-1 is a documented pseudogene. The CDR3 is 19 amino acids. For the CDR3, the DNA is TGTGCCAGCACCAATGCGGGACTAGCGGGAGGGCAGACCTACAATGAGCAGTTCTTC. It codes for CASTNAGLAGGQTYNEQFF.

This clonotype has a count of ten or more. The chain has TRBV24-1 and TRBJ2-2; 8 bases match TRBD1. The CDR3 covers 15 residues. CDR1 is KGHDR and CDR2 is SFDVKD in the germline V gene. J lost 2 bases, V lost 5 bases, and 3 bases had no gene match. As DNA, the CDR3 is TGTGCCACCAGTGCTGGGACAGGAAACACCGGGGAGCTGTTTTTT. Protein: CATSAGTGNTGELFF.

The chain joins TRBV11-2 to TRBJ2-1, with D possibly matching TRBD1 (6 bases). Germline CDR1 reads SGHAT; CDR2 reads FQNNGV. The CDR3 consists of 14 residues. V lost 8 bases to trimming and J lost 6 bases, with 17 bases between them. The CDR3 DNA reads as TGTGCCAGCGCGCTCTATACAGGGATCAATGAGCAGTTCTTC. This codes for CASALYTGINEQFF.

This clonotype was detected ten times or more. For the CDR3, the DNA is TGTGCCAGCAGTTCCTACCAGACAGGGAGTGAAAAACTGTTTTTT. This translates into CASSSYQTGSEKLFF. V gene TRBV27 combines with J gene TRBJ1-4; 7 positions agree with TRBD1. The CDR3 sequence is 15 residues long. Germline V CDR1 and CDR2: MNHEY, SMNVEV (reference sequence). Trimming cost V 4 bases and J 7 bases; bases outside gene matches: 9.

In its sample, this clonotype was seen many times. This chain links TRBV5-1 with TRBJ2-2; 9 nucleotides line up with TRBD1. Germline loops: CDR1 SGHRS, CDR2 YFSETQ. The CDR3 is made up of 16 amino acids. Trimming at V came to 1 base and at J to 4 bases, leaving 5 bases not matched to a gene. The DNA of the CDR3 is TGCGCCAGCAGCTTGATGGGACAGGGCGTCACCGGGGAGCTGTTTTTT. Translating it yields CASSLMGQGVTGELFF.

The V call is TRBV5-1, the J call TRBJ1-1; D not resolved. V shed 4 bases and J shed 1 base, with 14 bases lying between them. Germline values: CDR1 SGHRS, CDR2 YFSETQ. This CDR3 has 15 amino acids. This chain's CDR3 is CASSRVWFENTEAFF. CDR3 sequence (DNA): TGCGCCAGCAGCCGGGTTTGGTTCGAGAACACTGAAGCTTTCTTT.

In DNA, the CDR3 is TGTGCCAGCAGTCCACACTCACCCGGGGAGCTGTTTTTT. Translating gives CASSPHSPGELFF. The chain has TRBV12-3 or TRBV12-4 and TRBJ2-2; the D is unclear. The CDR3 has 13 residues. V lost 5 bases and J 6 bases, leaving 10 bases between the germline ends.

There are many counts of this clonotype. The chain couples TRBV6-2 or TRBV6-3 to TRBJ1-2; D uncertain. V gave up 6 bases and J gave up 3 bases, with 14 bases separating them. Germline values: CDR1 MNHEY, CDR2 SVGEGT. This CDR3 has 14 residues. In nucleotides, the CDR3 is TGTGCCAGCAGACCTTCAGACGGTTACTATGGCTACACCTTC. This encodes CASRPSDGYYGYTF.

The table lists this clonotype with many counts. The genes are TRBV6-5 and TRBJ1-1, with TRBD1 matching 7 bases. This CDR3 region has 15 residues. Unmatched junction bases numbered 5, after V lost 0 bases and J lost 4 bases. Per germline, CDR1 MNHEY and CDR2 SVGAGI. The CDR3 DNA reads as TGTGCCAGCAGTTACTCAGGGGGCGCCGTCACTGAAGCTTTCTTT. This translates into CASSYSGGAVTEAFF.